Listed below are T cell receptor beta chains from one sample, sequenced in a study of T cell responses to AZD1222 COVID-19 vaccine. The table came from immunoSEQ multiplex PCR; TCRdb's copy has only in-frame clones and leaves some out. This sample has some 150,000 clones, with 92% found just once. The sequences come from peripheral blood, collected on day 0 of AZD1222 vaccination. These receptors all come from an adult in good health. The CDR3 runs from the conserved cysteine through the conserved F or W. The order of the fields is V gene, J gene, D gene, CDR3 length, clone size, CDR3 DNA, CDR3 protein. The D gene is left open where the match is weak. Only some rows state a clone size, as once, few, many or a class for expanded clones.

v_gene: TRBV19
j_gene: TRBJ1-2
d_gene: .
len: 15
abundance: .
CDR3nt: TGTGCCAGTACTATAATACAGGGCGCTAACTATGGCTACACCTTC
CDR3aa: CASTIIQGANYGYTF

v_gene: TRBV30
j_gene: TRBJ2-2
d_gene: .
len: 15
abundance: once
CDR3nt: TGTGCCTGGAGTGCCCTTGCTGGTGGCACCGGGGAGCTGTTTTTT
CDR3aa: CAWSALAGGTGELFF

v_gene: TRBV5-4
j_gene: TRBJ1-2
d_gene: .
len: 15
abundance: .
CDR3nt: TGTGCCAGCAGCACGACCCTCGGGGTGACCTATGGCTACACCTTC
CDR3aa: CASSTTLGVTYGYTF

v_gene: TRBV9
j_gene: TRBJ2-5
d_gene: TRBD1
len: 15
abundance: .
CDR3nt: TGTGCCAGCAGTACCCGGGACAGGGTCCGGGAGACCCAGTACTTC
CDR3aa: CASSTRDRVRETQYF

v_gene: TRBV28
j_gene: TRBJ1-3
d_gene: .
len: 15
abundance: .
CDR3nt: TGTGCCAGCAGTTTTCGGGAATCCTCTGGAAACACCATATATTTT
CDR3aa: CASSFRESSGNTIYF

v_gene: TRBV9
j_gene: TRBJ2-2
d_gene: .
len: 15
abundance: .
CDR3nt: TGTGCCAGCAGCCCTCGCCCTAGCAACACCGGGGAGCTGTTTTTT
CDR3aa: CASSPRPSNTGELFF

v_gene: TRBV12-3/TRBV12-4
j_gene: TRBJ1-2
d_gene: .
len: 13
abundance: .
CDR3nt: TGTGCCAGCAGTCGAGGGGGTAGGGTAGGCTACACCTTC
CDR3aa: CASSRGGRVGYTF

v_gene: TRBV14
j_gene: TRBJ1-2
d_gene: .
len: 14
abundance: once
CDR3nt: TGTGCCAGCAGCCAAACCGGCGGAGGTTTTGGCTACACCTTC
CDR3aa: CASSQTGGGFGYTF

v_gene: TRBV28
j_gene: TRBJ2-5
d_gene: .
len: 14
abundance: .
CDR3nt: TGTGCCAGCAGCGATTCGGGAGTGCGAGAGACCCAGTACTTC
CDR3aa: CASSDSGVRETQYF

v_gene: TRBV3-1/TRBV3-2
j_gene: TRBJ1-6
d_gene: .
len: 17
abundance: .
CDR3nt: TGTGCCAGCAGCACCCACGGGACATCATCTTTCGGTTCACCCCTCCACTTT
CDR3aa: CASSTHGTSSFGSPLHF

v_gene: TRBV15
j_gene: TRBJ1-2
d_gene: .
len: 14
abundance: .
CDR3nt: TGTGCCACCAGCAGACCGGACCGACTCTATGGCTACACCTTC
CDR3aa: CATSRPDRLYGYTF

v_gene: TRBV19
j_gene: TRBJ2-1
d_gene: .
len: 14
abundance: .
CDR3nt: TGTGCCAGTAGTACCCCTCTGATGGGGCAACTACAGTTCTTC
CDR3aa: CASSTPLMGQLQFF

v_gene: TRBV7-8
j_gene: TRBJ2-5
d_gene: .
len: 15
abundance: .
CDR3nt: TGTGCCAGCAGCTTAGTCGTGGGGCGCGGAGAGACCCAGTACTTC
CDR3aa: CASSLVVGRGETQYF

v_gene: TRBV5-1
j_gene: TRBJ2-1
d_gene: .
len: 13
abundance: .
CDR3nt: TGCGCCAGCAGCTTGAAAGGGGTCGATGAGCAGTTCTTC
CDR3aa: CASSLKGVDEQFF

v_gene: TRBV5-4
j_gene: TRBJ2-3
d_gene: .
len: 13
abundance: many
CDR3nt: TGTGCCAGCAGCTTGGCAGGGGCACTTACGCAGTATTTT
CDR3aa: CASSLAGALTQYF

v_gene: TRBV18
j_gene: TRBJ2-7
d_gene: .
len: 13
abundance: .
CDR3nt: TGTGCCAGCCCTCCGGGACGGACCGCCGAGCAGTACTTC
CDR3aa: CASPPGRTAEQYF

v_gene: TRBV18
j_gene: TRBJ2-6
d_gene: .
len: 14
abundance: .
CDR3nt: TGTGCCAGCTCTCAAAGCTCTGGGGCCAACGTCCTGACTTTC
CDR3aa: CASSQSSGANVLTF

v_gene: TRBV9
j_gene: TRBJ2-3
d_gene: TRBD2
len: 17
abundance: few
CDR3nt: TGTGCCAGCAGCGTAAAAACCGGGACTAGCAGCGCAGATACGCAGTATTTT
CDR3aa: CASSVKTGTSSADTQYF

v_gene: TRBV6-2/TRBV6-3
j_gene: TRBJ2-5
d_gene: TRBD1
len: 15
abundance: .
CDR3nt: TGTGCCAGCAGTCTTCGGGACAGGGATCGGAAGACCCAGTACTTC
CDR3aa: CASSLRDRDRKTQYF

v_gene: TRBV19
j_gene: TRBJ1-5
d_gene: .
len: 13
abundance: .
CDR3nt: TGTGCCACCCGACAGGTTATTGGGGAGCCCCAGCATTTT
CDR3aa: CATRQVIGEPQHF

v_gene: TRBV9
j_gene: TRBJ1-2
d_gene: .
len: 11
abundance: .
CDR3nt: TGTGCCAGCAGCGTGGGCTATGGCTACACCTTC
CDR3aa: CASSVGYGYTF

v_gene: TRBV10-2
j_gene: TRBJ2-3
d_gene: .
len: 12
abundance: .
CDR3nt: TGCGCCAGCGAGGGGGGTACAGATACGCAGTATTTT
CDR3aa: CASEGGTDTQYF

v_gene: TRBV11-2
j_gene: TRBJ2-7
d_gene: .
len: 11
abundance: .
CDR3nt: TGTGCCAGCAGCTGGTCCTACGAGCAGTACTTC
CDR3aa: CASSWSYEQYF

v_gene: TRBV2
j_gene: TRBJ2-7
d_gene: .
len: 12
abundance: .
CDR3nt: TGTGCCAGCAGCCAGGGTCTCTACGAGCAGTACTTC
CDR3aa: CASSQGLYEQYF

v_gene: TRBV13
j_gene: TRBJ2-6
d_gene: .
len: 16
abundance: .
CDR3nt: TGTGCCAGCAGCGTAAACCGGGGACTCGGGGCCAACGTCCTGACTTTC
CDR3aa: CASSVNRGLGANVLTF

v_gene: TRBV30
j_gene: TRBJ1-4
d_gene: .
len: 15
abundance: .
CDR3nt: TGTGCCTGGAGTAGGGGGTCGACACCACAGGAAAAACTGTTTTTT
CDR3aa: CAWSRGSTPQEKLFF

v_gene: TRBV27
j_gene: TRBJ2-7
d_gene: TRBD1
len: 16
abundance: .
CDR3nt: TGTGCCAGCAGTTTAGATTCCGGGACAGCCACCTACGAGCAGTACTTC
CDR3aa: CASSLDSGTATYEQYF

v_gene: TRBV5-1
j_gene: TRBJ1-1
d_gene: .
len: 15
abundance: .
CDR3nt: TGCGCCAGCAGCTTGGAGAGGGCAAGAAACACTGAAGCTTTCTTT
CDR3aa: CASSLERARNTEAFF

v_gene: TRBV10-3
j_gene: TRBJ2-3
d_gene: .
len: 15
abundance: .
CDR3nt: TGTGCCATCAGTGATTCTGGGGGCCCCACAGATACGCAGTATTTT
CDR3aa: CAISDSGGPTDTQYF

v_gene: TRBV19
j_gene: TRBJ2-7
d_gene: TRBD2
len: 15
abundance: once
CDR3nt: TGTGCCACTAACGTTGGGGCGGGAGGCCCCTACGAGCAGTACTTC
CDR3aa: CATNVGAGGPYEQYF

v_gene: TRBV6-5
j_gene: TRBJ2-4
d_gene: .
len: 11
abundance: once
CDR3nt: TGTGCCAGCAGTTTGGCAAACATTCAGTACTTC
CDR3aa: CASSLANIQYF

v_gene: TRBV6-5
j_gene: TRBJ2-1
d_gene: .
len: 13
abundance: .
CDR3nt: TGTGCCAGCAGACCGCTTAGGGCCGCGGGTCAGTTCTTC
CDR3aa: CASRPLRAAGQFF

v_gene: TRBV7-9
j_gene: TRBJ1-2
d_gene: .
len: 13
abundance: .
CDR3nt: TGTGCCAGCAGCTTAGAACCGTTTTATGGCTACACCTTC
CDR3aa: CASSLEPFYGYTF

v_gene: TRBV3-1/TRBV3-2
j_gene: TRBJ2-3
d_gene: TRBD2
len: 16
abundance: .
CDR3nt: TGTGCCAGCAGCCAAGCGCTAGCGGGAGTTGGGAATACGCAGTATTTT
CDR3aa: CASSQALAGVGNTQYF

v_gene: TRBV7-3
j_gene: TRBJ2-1
d_gene: .
len: 14
abundance: .
CDR3nt: TGTGCCAGCAGGGTCTCGGGCAACATCAATGAGCAGTTCTTC
CDR3aa: CASRVSGNINEQFF